The table lists the clone carrying this TCR beta chain with a few counts. Antigen: not known. This entry belongs to a study of shared clonotypes between healthy human individuals. Study observations and caveats: Across a handful of donors, naive CD4 shared 5% to 6%, naive CD8 about 3.2%, memory CD4 roughly 2.4%, memory CD8 0.4% to 0.5%.

Clones were read by immunoSEQ multiplex PCR, and TCRdb kept only the in-frame ones, dropping some. The data show around 1.9 million clones, under 95% seen once. This CDR3 is built from 15 residues. Germline CDR1 SEHNR, CDR2 FQNEAQ (reference sequence). After removal of 1 base from V and 4 bases from J, the junction contained 5 bases not matched to a gene. CD45RO-negative, CCR7-positively selected cells formed the naive CD8 fraction, excluding terminally differentiated effector memory CD45RA+ cells. The chain is built from TRBV7-9 and TRBJ1-2; TRBD1 agrees at 8 bases. The clonotype comes from a man between 18 and 29 years old in good health. Some clones in this sample may be carry-over from other donors' samples. Sequenced material: naive CD8+ T cells from PBMCs. The CDR3 region is CASSLGYRGAYGYTF. In nucleotides, the CDR3 is TGTGCCAGCAGCTTAGGGTACAGGGGGGCCTATGGCTACACCTTC.